Listed below are T cell receptor beta chains from one sample, sequenced in a study of T cells in Graves' hyperthyroidism and ophthalmopathy. Each CDR3 protein gets one entry after TCRdb re-called the multiplex PCR reads with MiXCR. The sample contains 400,000 to 600,000 distinct CDR3 sequences, less than 25% of which appear only once. Material for sequencing was blood. These receptors all come from a man younger than 30 with Graves' hyperthyroidism. Both conserved end residues are part of each CDR3. The D gene is left open where the match is weak. Only part of the rows carry a size: once, few, many, or a class if the clone is expanded.

- | - | TRBJ1-1 | TRBV10-1 | CASSDDNLATEAFF | TGCGCCAGCAGTGATGACAACCTGGCTACTGAAGCTTTCTTT
- | many | TRBJ2-2 | TRBV10-3 | CAISDWRDDTGELFF | TGTGCCATCAGTGATTGGCGGGATGACACCGGGGAGCTGTTTTTT
- | - | TRBJ2-7 | TRBV19 | CASSLGGGPASYEQYF | TGTGCCAGTAGCCTCGGGGGCGGGCCAGCATCCTACGAGCAGTACTTC
- | - | TRBJ1-1 | TRBV10-3 | CAISESGQGTEAFF | TGTGCCATCAGTGAGTCAGGGCAGGGCACTGAAGCTTTCTTT
- | few | TRBJ1-5 | TRBV6-1 | CASSPAHSNQPQHF | TGTGCCAGCAGCCCGGCGCATAGCAATCAGCCCCAGCATTTT
- | - | TRBJ1-1 | TRBV18 | CASSPGRVRTEAFF | TGTGCCAGCTCACCTGGCAGGGTTCGCACTGAAGCTTTCTTT
TRBD2 | - | TRBJ2-5 | TRBV3-1 | CASSQETFPGGLGETQYF | TGTGCCAGCAGCCAAGAGACGTTTCCGGGGGGGCTCGGGGAGACCCAGTACTTC
TRBD1 | many | TRBJ2-5 | TRBV29-1 | CSVQTGIKETQYF | TGCAGCGTTCAGACAGGGATTAAAGAGACCCAGTACTTC
- | few | TRBJ2-2 | TRBV6-5 | CASSYPRGTGGPGELFF | TGTGCCAGCAGTTACCCCCGTGGGACGGGGGGCCCCGGGGAGCTGTTTTTT
- | - | TRBJ2-5 | TRBV6-2/TRBV6-3 | CASSYSVGRSETQYF | TGTGCCAGCAGTTACTCGGTGGGTCGGTCGGAGACCCAGTACTTC
- | - | TRBJ1-3 | TRBV25-1 | CASSEYGPSPFNTIYF | TGTGCCAGCAGTGAATATGGGCCATCTCCCTTCAACACCATATATTTT
- | - | TRBJ1-5 | TRBV6-1 | CASSEAGLRVQPQHF | TGTGCCAGCAGTGAAGCTGGGCTGCGAGTGCAGCCCCAGCATTTT
TRBD1 | - | TRBJ1-1 | TRBV7-6 | CASSRVPGTGPMNTEAFF | TGTGCCAGCAGCAGAGTACCCGGGACAGGCCCAATGAACACTGAAGCTTTCTTT
TRBD1 | many | TRBJ2-5 | TRBV6-5 | CASSSPRGLETQYF | TGTGCCAGCAGTTCCCCCAGGGGGCTGGAGACCCAGTACTTC
- | few | TRBJ1-5 | TRBV30 | CAWSGGGGNQPQHF | TGTGCCTGGAGTGGTGGGGGAGGCAATCAGCCCCAGCATTTT
- | few | TRBJ1-2 | TRBV4-1 | CASSQEPRPGNYGYTF | TGCGCCAGCAGCCAAGAGCCCAGACCGGGTAACTATGGCTACACCTTC
- | many | TRBJ1-6 | TRBV6-1 | CASSPGIYNSPLHF | TGTGCCAGCTCACCGGGGATCTATAATTCACCCCTCCACTTT
- | many | TRBJ1-2 | TRBV30 | CAWSVRTGGYTF | TGTGCCTGGAGTGTACGAACGGGGGGCTACACCTTC
TRBD1 | - | TRBJ1-1 | TRBV2 | CASRGQYYTEAFF | TGTGCCAGCAGGGGACAGTATTATACTGAAGCTTTCTTT
- | many | TRBJ2-7 | TRBV6-1 | CASSETRAGEQYF | TGTGCCAGCAGTGAGACGAGGGCGGGCGAGCAGTACTTC
- | many | TRBJ1-1 | TRBV20-1 | CSEGRAGNTEAFF | TGCAGTGAAGGTAGGGCAGGGAACACTGAAGCTTTCTTT
TRBD1 | few | TRBJ1-6 | TRBV20-1 | CSAREEWTGNSPLHF | TGCAGTGCTAGAGAGGAATGGACAGGAAATTCACCCCTCCACTTT
- | many | TRBJ1-5 | TRBV30 | CAWSRDINQPQHF | TGTGCCTGGAGTCGGGACATCAATCAGCCCCAGCATTTT
- | many | TRBJ1-2 | TRBV4-2 | CASSPRPGENYGYTF | TGTGCCAGCAGCCCTCGGCCAGGGGAAAACTATGGCTACACCTTC
- | many | TRBJ2-2 | TRBV19 | CASSIWGAGELFF | TGTGCCAGTAGTATATGGGGGGCCGGGGAGCTGTTTTTT
- | many | TRBJ1-5 | TRBV10-3 | CATDRVFRANQPQHF | TGTGCCACAGACCGAGTGTTCAGGGCTAATCAGCCCCAGCATTTT
- | many | TRBJ1-2 | TRBV11-2 | CASSSPRGFYGYTF | TGTGCCAGCAGCTCTCCCCGGGGGTTCTATGGCTACACCTTC
- | many | TRBJ1-5 | TRBV19 | CASSLGQISNQPQHF | TGTGCCAGTAGTCTTGGACAGATTAGCAATCAGCCCCAGCATTTT
- | many | TRBJ2-5 | TRBV6-1 | CASSRQETQYF | TGTGCCAGCAGTCGCCAAGAGACCCAGTACTTC
- | - | TRBJ1-6 | TRBV5-4 | CASSLGMGPYSPLLF | TGTGCCAGCAGCTTGGGGATGGGCCCTTATTCACCCCTCCTCTTT
- | - | TRBJ2-7 | TRBV27 | CASSTVEGTYEQYF | TGTGCCAGCAGTACTGTGGAGGGCACCTACGAGCAGTACTTC
- | - | TRBJ1-6 | TRBV6-1 | CASSHLKPIANHSPLHF | TGTGCCAGCAGCCATCTTAAGCCCATCGCCAACCATTCACCCCTCCACTTT
- | many | TRBJ1-2 | TRBV5-1 | CASSFGGFNYGYTF | TGCGCCAGCAGCTTTGGCGGGTTTAACTATGGCTACACCTTC
- | many | TRBJ2-7 | TRBV15 | CATSVNRESSYEQYF | TGTGCCACCAGCGTAAACAGGGAAAGCTCCTACGAGCAGTACTTC
- | - | TRBJ1-2 | TRBV20-1 | CSARVDTTVAEGYTF | TGCAGTGCTAGGGTCGATACGACGGTTGCGGAAGGCTACACCTTC
TRBD2 | - | TRBJ2-2 | TRBV6-5 | CASSYGSGGAGELFF | TGTGCCAGCAGTTACGGGAGCGGGGGGGCCGGGGAGCTGTTTTTT
TRBD1 | many | TRBJ1-2 | TRBV20-1 | CSARGTGGPYGYTF | TGCAGTGCTAGGGGGACAGGGGGACCCTATGGCTACACCTTC
TRBD1 | - | TRBJ1-1 | TRBV27 | CASGRGQGMNTEAFF | TGTGCCAGCGGAAGGGGACAGGGCATGAACACTGAAGCTTTCTTT
TRBD1 | - | TRBJ1-2 | TRBV28 | CASSVQGQLSYGYTF | TGTGCCAGCAGTGTACAGGGACAGCTCTCCTATGGCTACACCTTC
- | few | TRBJ1-1 | TRBV2 | CASCREMNTEAFF | TGTGCCAGTTGTAGGGAGATGAACACTGAAGCTTTCTTT